These T cell receptor beta chains were read from a single sample in a study of T-cell memory formation after mild COVID-19. Via MiXCR, TCRdb re-called the 5' RACE reads, giving one row per CDR3 protein. The sample carries 150,000 to 200,000 distinct CDR3 sequences, approximately 10% recorded once. What was sequenced was PBMCs or a T cell subset sorted from them (not recorded which). The receptor set was obtained from a man aged 18 to 35 who had mild COVID-19 (a few samples of this study predate the infection). Cell type and time point are not known. Both conserved end residues are part of each CDR3. The D gene is left open where the match is weak. Clone size appears in some rows only: once, few, many, or a class for an expanded clone.

.,few,TRBJ2-5,TRBV20-1,CSASGAAGEKTQYF,TGCAGTGCTAGTGGAGCGGCCGGAGAAAAGACCCAGTACTTC
.,.,TRBJ1-1,TRBV9,CASSVEGGRLAFF,TGTGCCAGCAGCGTAGAGGGGGGGAGGTTAGCTTTCTTT
.,.,TRBJ2-7,TRBV4-2,CASSQDGYEQYF,TGTGCCAGCAGCCAAGATGGCTACGAGCAGTACTTC
.,many,TRBJ1-2,TRBV12-3/TRBV12-4,CASTPGENYGYTF,TGTGCCAGCACCCCCGGGGAGAACTATGGCTACACCTTC
.,.,TRBJ2-3,TRBV20-1,CSAPSLGGADTQYF,TGCAGTGCTCCCTCGCTTGGAGGCGCAGATACGCAGTATTTT
.,.,TRBJ2-3,TRBV11-2,CASSSEWITQYF,TGTGCCAGCAGCTCAGAATGGATTACGCAGTATTTT
TRBD1,.,TRBJ2-2,TRBV12-3/TRBV12-4,CASSTRTGSTRELFF,TGTGCCAGCAGTACAAGGACAGGGTCCACCCGGGAGCTGTTTTTT
TRBD2,.,TRBJ2-2,TRBV9,CASSGPSGGAPGELFF,TGTGCCAGCAGCGGACCTAGCGGGGGGGCCCCCGGGGAGCTGTTTTTT
.,few,TRBJ1-2,TRBV3-1,CASSQTTGSGYTF,TGTGCCAGCAGCCAAACAACAGGGAGCGGCTACACCTTC
.,.,TRBJ1-1,TRBV9,CASRKEGTENTEAFF,TGTGCCAGCAGGAAAGAGGGGACGGAGAACACTGAAGCTTTCTTT
.,.,TRBJ2-3,TRBV7-2,CASSFQPVADTQYF,TGTGCCAGCAGCTTCCAGCCAGTCGCAGATACGCAGTATTTT
.,.,TRBJ1-2,TRBV5-1,CASSLNPGDYGYTF,TGCGCCAGCAGCTTGAATCCAGGCGATTATGGCTACACCTTC
.,few,TRBJ1-6,TRBV7-3,CASSTTGGSPLHF,TGTGCCAGCAGCACCACGGGGGGTTCACCCCTCCACTTT
.,.,TRBJ1-1,TRBV7-2,CASSLEQASTEAFF,TGTGCCAGCAGCTTAGAACAGGCGAGCACTGAAGCTTTCTTT
.,many,TRBJ1-6,TRBV5-5,CASSLYTSPLHF,TGTGCCAGCAGCTTGTACACTTCACCCCTCCACTTT
TRBD1,.,TRBJ2-3,TRBV5-1,CASSNGQGLTDTQYF,TGCGCCAGCAGCAACGGACAGGGACTCACAGATACGCAGTATTTT
.,few,TRBJ2-3,TRBV19,CASSTTTSSTDTQYF,TGTGCCAGTAGTACCACTACATCTAGCACAGATACGCAGTATTTT
TRBD1,.,TRBJ1-2,TRBV4-2,CASTSDRGKYGYTF,TGTGCCAGCACCTCAGACAGGGGAAAGTATGGCTACACCTTC
.,.,TRBJ1-2,TRBV7-9,CASSLVQSHYGYTF,TGTGCCAGCAGCTTAGTGCAGTCCCACTATGGCTACACCTTC
.,many,TRBJ2-3,TRBV7-7,CASSLGGTHTDTQYF,TGTGCTAGCAGCTTGGGTGGGACCCACACAGATACGCAGTATTTT
.,few,TRBJ1-3,TRBV5-1,CASSLAVDSSGNTIYF,TGCGCCAGCAGCTTGGCCGTCGACAGCTCTGGAAACACCATATATTTT
.,.,TRBJ1-1,TRBV5-1,CASRFGDSEAFF,TGCGCCAGCAGGTTTGGTGACAGTGAAGCTTTCTTT